Each of the 12 T cell receptor beta chains below was sequenced from the same sample in a study of tumor-infiltrating lymphocytes in primary liver carcinoma. Constant-region priming of roughly 0.45 ug total RNA yielded TCR beta cDNA. Each TCR beta library was derived from three nested multiplex PCR rounds that employed slightly modified ARM-PCR. The first two PCR rounds used TRBV1-TRBV30 forward primers with a C-beta reverse primer, about 10 cycles each. TCRdb recomputed calls from the multiplex PCR reads with MiXCR, one row per CDR3 protein. The table lists fewer than 400,000 distinct CDR3 sequences, 50% to 70% of them singletons. Germline DNA was also extracted, and blood RNA derived from unsorted whole blood. Sequenced input: peripheral blood. These receptors were collected from a middle-aged man with primary liver carcinoma and hepatitis B virus infection.

Remarks on this clonotype: This sequence may be a read error, since a much larger clone differs from it by one base. The rearrangement uses TRBV5-5 and TRBJ2-1; 8 nucleotides align to TRBD1. Per germline, CDR1 SGHKS and CDR2 YYEKEE (reference sequence). CDR3 length: 20 amino acids. CDR3 DNA: TGTGCCAGCAGCTCGATGGGACAGGACCTCCTAGCGAACCACTACAATGAGCAGTTATTC. Its translation is CASSSMGQDLLANHYNEQLF.

On this clonotype itself: Its ends do not fully match the called genes, so a read error is possible. The rearrangement joins TRBV5-5 to TRBJ2-5, with 9 bases aligning to TRBD1. Germline V gene data show CDR1 as SGHKS and CDR2 as YYEKEE (reference sequence). CDR3 size: 16 residues. Here the CDR3 reads CASSLTGGIVQEIQYF. The CDR3 bases are TGTGCCAGCAGCTTAACAGGGGGCATAGTACAAGAGATCCAGTACTTC.

As to this clonotype: Possible read error: a much larger clone is one base away. Because the CDR3 is missing its conserved closing phenylalanine or tryptophan, this is likely a read error. This chain uses TRBV6-1 with TRBJ2-1, with D perhaps TRBD2 (6 bases). CDR1 and CDR2 (germline): MNHNS, SASEGT. Trimming removed 6 bases at V and 5 bases at J, with 20 bases between. The CDR3 contains 16 residues. The CDR3: CASSALWGDSNNEQFL. The DNA of the CDR3 is TGTGCCAGCAGCGCCCTGTGGGGGGACTCAAACAATGAGCAGTTCTTA.

For this clonotype: A much larger clonotype is one base distant, so this may be a read error. The rearrangement links TRBV7-8 to TRBJ1-1; D is unresolved. The CDR3 is made up of 16 amino acids. The germline CDR1 and CDR2 sequences are SGHVS and FQNEAQ. The CDR3 nucleotides read TGTCCCAGCAGCCCGACCGTGGTGTCGGGGATCACTGAAGCTTTCTTT. It is translated as CPSSPTVVSGITEAFF.

As concerns this clonotype: One end of the junction does not line up with germline, which may come from a read error. The chain employs TRBV4-2 and TRBJ2-7; TRBD2 matches 8 bases. Germline V gives CDR1 LGHNA, CDR2 YNFKEQ. The CDR3 spans 21 residues. CDR3 region: CASSQKGVGDEREFGTYEQYF. The CDR3 DNA is TGTGCCAGCAGCCAAAAAGGGGTTGGTGACGAGCGGGAGTTCGGGACCTACGAGCAATACTTC.

For this clonotype: At one boundary the junction diverges from the germline segment, which might be a read error. This chain uses TRBV11-2 with TRBJ2-3; 13 nucleotides line up with TRBD2. CDR3 length equals 19 residues. Germline CDR1 reads SGHAT; CDR2 reads FQNNGV. Written as DNA, the CDR3 is TGTGCCAGTAGCTCCGCATCCGGGACTAGCGGGAACAGCACAGATACGCAGTATTTT. Amino acid sequence: CASSSASGTSGNSTDTQYF.

In regard to this clonotype: One base away lies a much larger clone, so this may be a sequencing read error. This chain links TRBV6-1 with TRBJ2-3, with D tentatively TRBD1 (5 bases). Germline-derived CDR1 and CDR2 are MNHNS and SASEGT. The length of the CDR3 is 13 residues. The CDR3 DNA sequence: TGTGCCAACAGTGAACAGGGCACAGATACGCAGTATTTT. It codes for CANSEQGTDTQYF.

J is TRBJ2-7 and V is TRBV4-2; D is possibly TRBD1 or TRBD2 (6 bases each). Trimming pared 6 bases from V and 3 bases from J, leaving 18 bases between. The CDR3 is 15 amino acids. The germline V gene has CDR1 LGHNA and CDR2 YNFKEQ. The chain's CDR3 is CASSLEGGGNYEQYF. The CDR3 DNA follows: TGTGCCAGCAGTCTCGAGGGGGGAGGAAACTACGAGCAGTACTTC.

V and J are TRBV7-2 and TRBJ2-3, with 7 bases aligning to TRBD2. Trimming removed 4 bases from V and 6 bases from J; junction bases left unmatched: 7. CDR1 and CDR2 (germline): SGHTA, FQGNSA. The CDR3 is 14 residues long. The CDR3 bases are TGTGCCAGCAGCTCCAAGCGGGGACGGGATACGCAGTATTTT. It yields the protein CASSSKRGRDTQYF.

As for this clonotype: A junction end diverges from the germline sequence, so it may reflect a read error. The V and J genes are TRBV12-3 or TRBV12-4 and TRBJ2-2; D might be TRBD2 (6 bases). The CDR3 covers 16 residues. DNA for the CDR3: TGTGCCAGCAGTATGAAGGAGGGACCGAACACCGGGAAGCTGTTTTTT. Translating it yields CASSMKEGPNTGKLFF.

For the CDR3, the DNA is TGTGCCAGCAGCTTGTGGCAGGGGGTTTCCTACGAGCAGTACTTC. It yields the protein CASSLWQGVSYEQYF. The V and J genes are TRBV7-2 and TRBJ2-7, with 7 bases that match TRBD1. The V gene end was trimmed by 3 bases and the J gene end by 1 base; junction bases not matched to a gene: 6. Germline CDR1 reads SGHTA; CDR2 reads FQGNSA. The CDR3 sequence is 15 residues long.

V gene TRBV11-2 combines with J gene TRBJ2-3; D not resolved. The CDR3 covers 13 residues. V was clipped by 8 bases and J by 14 bases, with 23 bases between them. Germline V gene lookup returns CDR1 SGHAT and CDR2 FQNNGV. The CDR3: CASGVSSVRWMYF. For the CDR3, the DNA is TGTGCCAGCGGTGTGAGCAGTGTCAGGTGGATGTATTTT.